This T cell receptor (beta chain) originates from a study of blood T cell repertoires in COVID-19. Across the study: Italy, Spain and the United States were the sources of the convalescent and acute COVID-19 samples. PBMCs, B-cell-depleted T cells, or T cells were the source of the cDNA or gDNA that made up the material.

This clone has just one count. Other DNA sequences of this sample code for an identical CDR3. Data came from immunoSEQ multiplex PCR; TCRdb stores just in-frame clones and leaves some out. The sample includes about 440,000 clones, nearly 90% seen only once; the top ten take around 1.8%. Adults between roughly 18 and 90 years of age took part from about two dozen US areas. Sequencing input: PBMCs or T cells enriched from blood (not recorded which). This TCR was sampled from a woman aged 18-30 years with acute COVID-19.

The CDR3 DNA sequence: TGTGCCAGCAGCCTGGGACAGGGGGCATACAATGAGCAGTTCTTC. This gives the protein CASSLGQGAYNEQFF. The V and J genes are TRBV5-4 and TRBJ2-1; 12 nucleotides match TRBD1. The CDR3 loop spans 15 amino acids. CDR1 and CDR2 (germline): SGHNT, YYREEE (reference sequence). Trimming at V came to 4 bases and at J to 4 bases, leaving 3 bases not matched to a gene.